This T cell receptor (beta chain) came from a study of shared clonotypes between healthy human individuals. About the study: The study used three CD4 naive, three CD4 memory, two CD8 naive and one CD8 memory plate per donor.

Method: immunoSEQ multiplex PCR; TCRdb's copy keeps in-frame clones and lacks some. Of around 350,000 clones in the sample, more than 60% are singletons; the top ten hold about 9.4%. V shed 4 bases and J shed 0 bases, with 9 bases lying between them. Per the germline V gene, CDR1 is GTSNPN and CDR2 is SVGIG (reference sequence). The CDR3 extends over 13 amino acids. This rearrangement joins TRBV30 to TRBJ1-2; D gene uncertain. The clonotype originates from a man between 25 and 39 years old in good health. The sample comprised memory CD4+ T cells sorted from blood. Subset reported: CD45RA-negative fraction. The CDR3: CAWTSPPNYGYTF. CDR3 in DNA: TGTGCCTGGACAAGTCCGCCTAACTATGGCTACACCTTC.